Below are 19 T cell receptor beta chains sequenced from a single sample in a study of blood T cell repertoires in COVID-19 (dated by TCRdb to the early 2020s). Receptor libraries were prepared by the immunoSEQ multiplex PCR assay. TCRdb provides this immuneACCESS table in a form limited to in-frame rearrangements. Some clones are lacking; in checked studies, under half of them reflect an unresolved V gene, and why the rest are absent is not known. In all, the sample holds 30,000 to 35,000 clones, and 83% of those were seen once. About 3.3% of the sample is taken by the ten largest. The sequenced material came from peripheral blood. The source of these receptors is a man aged 50 or older with acute or convalescent COVID-19.

The chain recombines TRBV6-5 with TRBJ2-1; D unclear. V lost 2 bases and J lost 1, with 9 bases in between. The germline V gene has CDR1 MNHEY and CDR2 SVGAGI. This CDR3 is built from 15 residues. CDR3 bases: TGTGCCAGCAGTTACGTCGCGGAGTCCTACAATGAGCAGTTCTTC. Its protein product is CASSYVAESYNEQFF.

The genes are TRBV9 and TRBJ1-6; D not certain. CDR3 length: 13 residues. V was trimmed by 5 bases and J by 8 bases, leaving 11 bases between them. Germline loops: CDR1 SGDLS, CDR2 YYNGEE. The CDR3 loop is CASSSSGYSPLHF. The CDR3 nucleotides read TGTGCCAGCAGTTCATCAGGTTATTCACCCCTCCACTTT.

The sample holds one count of this clone. V and J are TRBV6-5 and TRBJ2-3; 10 nucleotides match TRBD1. The CDR3 consists of 13 residues. The junction had 4 bases not matched to a gene; V was cut back by 7 bases and J by 6 bases. The germline gives CDR1 MNHEY, CDR2 SVGAGI. CDR3 loop: CASKGQGLDTQYF. As DNA, the CDR3 is TGTGCCAGCAAGGGACAGGGGTTGGATACGCAGTATTTT.

This chain uses TRBV24-1 with TRBJ2-7; 7 bases fit TRBD2. Germline loops: CDR1 KGHDR, CDR2 SFDVKD. CDR3 length: 15 residues. Trimming cost V 5 bases and J 0 bases; bases outside gene matches: 6. CDR3 protein: CATSATGGNSYEQYF. CDR3 bases: TGTGCCACCAGTGCGACGGGAGGCAACTCCTACGAGCAGTACTTC.

The chain combines TRBV3-1 (or the pseudogene TRBV3-2) with TRBJ2-3, with TRBD2 as a possible D gene (6 bases). CDR3 length: 18 residues. V lost 1 base and J 0 bases, leaving 17 bases between the germline ends. The germline gives CDR1 LGHDT, CDR2 YNNKEL (reference sequence). In nucleotides, the CDR3 is TGTGCCAGCAGCCAAGGACGTCTAGCGCCAACTAGCACAGATACGCAGTATTTT. It specifies CASSQGRLAPTSTDTQYF.

The chain recombines TRBV19 with TRBJ2-6; D may be TRBD1 (6 bases). Germline CDR1 and CDR2: LNHDA and SQIVND (reference sequence). The length of the CDR3 is 16 residues. V lost 2 bases to trimming and J lost 0 bases, with 8 bases between them. The CDR3 DNA follows: TGTGCCAGTAGTATACTCAGGGGCTCTGGGGCCAACGTCCTGACTTTC. It encodes CASSILRGSGANVLTF.

This clone was observed a few times. This chain connects TRBV5-1 to TRBJ1-1, with D uncertain. Per germline, CDR1 SGHRS and CDR2 YFSETQ. V shed 0 bases and J shed 4 bases, with 25 bases lying between them. The CDR3 sequence is 19 residues long. The CDR3 sequence is CASSLGVETPSPGSTEAFF. The CDR3 region has the DNA TGCGCCAGCAGCTTGGGGGTTGAAACACCAAGCCCGGGGAGCACTGAAGCTTTCTTT.

This chain connects TRBV14 to TRBJ2-3; 10 positions agree with TRBD2. The length of the CDR3 is 18 residues. Germline V lookup: CDR1 SGHDN, CDR2 FVKESK. Trimming cost V 4 bases and J 2 bases; bases outside gene matches: 12. This CDR3 is CASSLSRSLAGFTDTQYF. The CDR3, as DNA: TGTGCCAGCAGCCTCTCTCGTTCACTAGCGGGGTTCACAGATACGCAGTATTTT.

The chain recombines TRBV5-4 with TRBJ1-2; the match to TRBD1 covers 7 bases. Germline CDR1 reads SGHNT; CDR2 reads YYREEE (reference sequence). J was trimmed by 5 bases and V by 3 bases; bases with no gene match: 10. CDR3 length equals 15 residues. CDR3 in DNA: TGTGCCAGCAGCTACTCTGGGACAGTCCATTATGGCTACACCTTC. It is translated as CASSYSGTVHYGYTF.

The chain uses TRBV7-2 and TRBJ2-1; TRBD1 agrees at 9 bases. J gave up 9 bases and V 5 bases, and 5 bases lay outside the gene matches. There are 13 residues in the CDR3. Germline V CDR1 and CDR2: SGHTA, FQGNSA. CDR3 sequence reads: CASSERTGVEQFF. DNA for the CDR3: TGTGCCAGCAGCGAACGGACAGGGGTTGAGCAGTTCTTC.

The V and J genes are TRBV5-1 and TRBJ2-1; 11 bases map to TRBD1. Germline loops: CDR1 SGHRS, CDR2 YFSETQ. This CDR3 comprises 15 residues. The junction had 9 bases not matched to a gene; V was cut back by 3 bases and J by 10 bases. The CDR3 region has the DNA TGCGCCAGCAGCTCCAGTCCCGGGACAGGGGGGGAGCAGTTCTTC. Translating gives CASSSSPGTGGEQFF. The complete variable domain, with remaining parts taken from reference TRBV5-1 and TRBJ2-1, reads KAGVTQTPRYLIKTRGQQVTLSCSPISGHRSVSWYQQTPGQGLQFLFEYFSETQRNKGNFPGRFSGRQFSNSRSEMNVSTLELGDSALYLCASSSSPGTGGEQFFGPGTRLTVL.

The J gene is TRBJ2-2, the V gene TRBV11-2; D possibly corresponds to TRBD1 (6 bases). This CDR3 has 16 residues. In germline, CDR1 is SGHAT, CDR2 FQNNGV. V was trimmed by 1 base and J by 5 bases, leaving 14 bases between them. CDR3 protein: CASSLVGGSRTGELFF. CDR3 DNA: TGTGCCAGCAGCTTAGTAGGGGGATCGAGAACCGGGGAGCTGTTTTTT.

This clone was counted a single time. This chain connects TRBV5-1 to TRBJ2-1; D uncertain. Trimming pared 4 bases from V and 0 bases from J, leaving 5 bases between. Germline V gene sequence: CDR1 SGHRS, CDR2 YFSETQ. The CDR3 is 13 residues long. This chain's CDR3 is CASSPGSYNEQFF. CDR3 sequence (DNA): TGCGCCAGCAGCCCGGGCTCCTACAATGAGCAGTTCTTC.

The chain is built from TRBV4-2 and TRBJ1-4; D remains ambiguous. The CDR3 contains 17 residues. V was shortened by 1 base and J by 4 bases, with 16 bases between the two germline ends. From germline, CDR1 is LGHNA and CDR2 YNFKEQ. CDR3 in DNA: TGTGCCAGCAGCCAAGGAAATGAAAGGCCAGGTAATGAAAAACTGTTTTTT. This codes for CASSQGNERPGNEKLFF.

This chain uses TRBV28 with TRBJ2-5, with 13 nucleotides matching TRBD2. Germline loops: CDR1 MDHEN, CDR2 SYDVKM. The CDR3 loop spans 16 amino acids. V lost 11 bases, J lost 5 bases, and 14 bases stayed unmatched. The CDR3: CALHPSLAGGPETQYF. DNA of the CDR3: TGTGCCCTGCACCCCTCACTAGCGGGAGGGCCTGAGACCCAGTACTTC. The full variable domain, with the rest looked up from reference TRBV28 and TRBJ2-5, is DVKVTQSSRYLVKRTGEKVFLECVQDMDHENMFWYRQDPGLGLRLIYFSYDVKMKEKGDIPEGYSVSREKKERFSLILESASTNQTSMYLCALHPSLAGGPETQYFGPGTRLLVL.

The chain joins TRBV6-5 to TRBJ2-7, with D possibly matching TRBD1 (5 bases). The CDR3 has 15 amino acids. With 4 bases removed from V and 4 bases from J, the gap between germline ends came to 17 bases. CDR1 is MNHEY and CDR2 is SVGAGI in the germline V gene. The CDR3 DNA is TGTGCCAGCAGTTCCATGCAGGGCAGTGGGTACGAGCAGTACTTC. Residues: CASSSMQGSGYEQYF.

This rearrangement joins TRBV19 to TRBJ2-6; the match to TRBD1 covers 7 bases. V lost 4 bases, J lost 2 bases, and 5 bases stayed unmatched. The CDR3 covers 16 residues. Germline values: CDR1 LNHDA, CDR2 SQIVND (reference sequence). CDR3 nucleotide sequence: TGTGCCAGTAGTAGGGCAGGGGGTGCTGGGGCCAACGTCCTGACTTTC. Its protein product is CASSRAGGAGANVLTF.

In regard to this clone: The sample holds other DNA sequences that translate to the same CDR3. The chain carries TRBV5-1 and TRBJ1-2; 7 nucleotides align to TRBD1. Germline V gene sequence: CDR1 SGHRS, CDR2 YFSETQ. The CDR3 is 14 amino acids. After removal of 0 bases from V and 6 bases from J, the junction contained 5 bases not matched to a gene. The CDR3 reads CASSLGTGRDGYTF. The CDR3 DNA sequence: TGCGCCAGCAGCTTGGGGACAGGACGAGATGGCTACACCTTC.

This sequence joins TRBV6-6 and TRBJ1-5; the D is unclear. CDR1 MNHNY and CDR2 SVGAGI come from the germline V gene (reference sequence). CDR3 length equals 14 residues. The V end was cut by 5 bases, the J end by 2 bases, with 10 bases between. CDR3 in amino acids: CASSPKPGNQPQHF. CDR3 bases: TGTGCCAGCAGTCCAAAACCGGGCAATCAGCCCCAGCATTTT.